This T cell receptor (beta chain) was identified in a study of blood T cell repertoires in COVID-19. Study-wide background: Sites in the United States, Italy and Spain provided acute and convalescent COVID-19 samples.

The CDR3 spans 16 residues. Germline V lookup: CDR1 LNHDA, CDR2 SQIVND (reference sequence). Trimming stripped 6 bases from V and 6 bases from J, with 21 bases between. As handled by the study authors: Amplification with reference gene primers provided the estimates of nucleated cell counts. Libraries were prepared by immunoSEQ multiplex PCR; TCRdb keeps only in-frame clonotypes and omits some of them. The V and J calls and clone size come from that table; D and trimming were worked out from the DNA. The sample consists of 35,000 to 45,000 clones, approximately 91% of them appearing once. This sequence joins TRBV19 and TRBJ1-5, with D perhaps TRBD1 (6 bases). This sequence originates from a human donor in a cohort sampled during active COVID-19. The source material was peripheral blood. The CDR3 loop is CASSFYREKGIQPQHF. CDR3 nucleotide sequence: TGTGCCAGTAGCTTTTACAGGGAGAAGGGGATTCAGCCCCAGCATTTT.